The clone carrying this T cell receptor (beta chain) was detected only once. These data originate in a study of blood T cell repertoires in COVID-19. Trimming left V 1 base short and J 7 bases short, with 10 bases between. This CDR3 region has 12 residues. Germline lookup yields CDR1 GTSNPN and CDR2 SVGIG (reference sequence). Sequencing used immunoSEQ multiplex PCR; TCRdb keeps in-frame clones, though not all of them. The sample gives fewer than 300,000 clones, around 88% of which show up once; approximately 0.84% is in the top ten. This rearrangement joins TRBV30 to TRBJ1-2; the D gene is possibly TRBD1 (5 bases). The receptor was derived from a man younger than 45 with acute or convalescent COVID-19. The sample comprised peripheral blood. The CDR3 region has the DNA TGTGCCTGGAGTGATAGGGGCTTTGGCTACACCTTC. Translated: CAWSDRGFGYTF.